This T cell receptor (beta chain) was identified during a study of blood T cells in healthy people across ages (dated by TCRdb to between 2014 and 2017). Regarding the complete study: In model experiments, roughly one uniquely barcoded TCR beta cDNA molecule per two T cells was captured by template switching. To avoid experimental bias, donors of different ages were randomly spread across the sequencing lanes. Using deep sequencing normalized with unique cDNA molecular identifiers, the study measured how TCR beta repertoire diversity changes with age. The donors were split into four age groups: young (average around 15 years), middle-aged (39), aged (roughly 65) and long-lived (82). Two additional independent replicas of 1 million unique cDNA reads from the same blood draw were analyzed for two donors (one aged 18 to 29 and one aged 80 or older). Overall results and qualifications from the work: A strong correlation was found between observed TCR beta diversity and the percentage of naive T cells measured by flow cytometry. Estimates of total diversity from one million sequenced T cells were regarded as lower bounds and underestimates. As age increased, observed TCR beta diversity per million T cells dropped in a roughly linear way, and a significant reduction was already evident by age around 41. Compared with the aged group, the long-lived group had more naive CD4+ T cells, fewer expanded clones and increased TCR diversity, a pattern suggesting age selection. Donor CMV infection status was unknown, potentially confounding age-related changes in expanded clonotypes. Because profiling used bulk unsorted PBMCs, naive and antigen-experienced compartments could not be compared conclusively.

CDR1 SGHDT and CDR2 YYEEEE are derived from the germline V gene. The CDR3 runs 15 amino acids, cysteine and phenylalanine included. CDR3 DNA is the only sequence kept; it has 45 bases, read in frame from the first base. Donors were about 36 systemically healthy Caucasian individuals from Russia aged about 6 to 100 years. Each donor gave approximately 10 milliliters of peripheral blood, collected into EDTA-treated Vacutainer tubes. Ficoll-Paque density-gradient centrifugation was used to isolate PBMCs, with at least 7 million obtained per sample. Total RNA, at least 6 micrograms per sample, was extracted from PBMCs with Trizol reagent. For every donor, flow cytometry on a PBMC aliquot measured the percentage of naive CD45RAhigh/CD27high T cells. For this clonotype: Its antigen is still unknown. Sequence at one end of the junction differs from germline and may be a read error.

Library preparation employed 5' RACE. The sample was run on an Illumina HiSeq 2500. The second PCR ran for roughly 7 to 12 cycles and used a J-beta primer mix along with a sample-barcoded 5' primer. A unique molecular identifier was introduced onto each TCR beta cDNA molecule by a template-switch 5' adaptor carrying 12 random nucleotides. Each sample yielded at least 2.5 million CDR3-containing paired-end reads. First-strand cDNA synthesis was performed from all RNA using the Mint cDNA synthesis kit, with priming by a TRBC-specific oligonucleotide. Following uracil-DNA glycosylase treatment, all cDNA underwent a first 18-cycle PCR with the universal primers M1SS and BC2_uni_R. On the study's bioinformatics: Each sample was normalized by randomly selecting 1 million high-quality reads, each carrying a distinct molecular identifier. Instead of being binned into consensus sequences, reads with shared molecular identifiers were discarded. CDR3 identification, clonotype clustering and error correction used MiTCR with a Q25 quality threshold and the strictest error-elimination algorithm. A nonparametric unseen species model with Euler transformation was used to estimate lower-bound total TCR beta diversity. TCRdb itself trimmed the public reads at Q25 with fastp, ran MiXCR and retained productive beta chains. Entries that share a CDR3 protein sequence are merged under the most common genes and DNA. None of the V and J calls come from the authors' own analysis; TCRdb made them. The sample table lists over 1,500,000 distinct CDR3 sequences, less than 50% of them with a count of one. The ten largest clones represent about 2.1% of the sample.

The rearranged segments are TRBV5-6 and TRBJ1-5; no D gene is confidently identified. This sequence was found in a woman in her forties in good health. The sequencing input was blood. The DNA sequence is TGTGCCAGCAGCTTGGGGGGAGTGGGCAATCAGCTCCAGCATTTT. Its protein reads: CASSLGGVGNQLQHF.